This TCR beta chain is from a study of T cell changes during pregnancy in multiple sclerosis. Trimming removed 9 bases at V and 3 bases at J, with 14 bases between. Germline V gene data show CDR1 as MNHEY and CDR2 as SMNVEV (reference sequence). This CDR3 is built from 14 residues. Sequenced by immunoSEQ multiplex PCR; TCRdb stores in-frame clones only, minus some. Seen here are 65,000 to 95,000 clones, nearly 95% observed once, and the top ten hold more than 0.75%. This sequence joins TRBV27 and TRBJ2-2; D remains ambiguous. Material: peripheral blood, obtained in the second trimester of pregnancy. This TCR was recovered from a female donor in good health, enrolled as a control in a pregnancy study. The DNA for the CDR3 is TGTGCCAGTGCCTGGCTCACCGACACCGGGGAGCTGTTTTTT. This translates into CASAWLTDTGELFF.